This T cell receptor (beta chain) was observed in a study of shared clonotypes between healthy human individuals. Replicate PCRs run on sorted subsets employed approximately 180 ng DNA, some 33,000 T cell genomes. Profiled with immunoSEQ multiplex PCR; TCRdb holds only in-frame clones, not every one. Here the sample spans 600,000 to 750,000 clones, 72% being singletons. Germline V gene data show CDR1 as LNHDA and CDR2 as SQIVND (reference sequence). The CDR3 consists of 14 residues. Trimming took off 3 bases at V and 7 bases at J, with 12 bases between the two ends. The sequencing sample was made of memory CD4+ T cells sorted from blood. Subset noted: CD45RA-negative fraction. The chain carries TRBV19 and TRBJ2-2, with a weak D call TRBD1 (5 bases). The source of this sequence is a woman aged 30 to 39 in good health. The CDR3 sequence: CASSIGRVVGELFF. The CDR3 nucleotides are TGTGCCAGTAGTATCGGCAGGGTTGTCGGGGAGCTGTTTTTT.